This T cell receptor beta chain was observed in a study of Ad26.COV2.S vaccination and SARS-CoV-2 variants. Study-wide context: Donor joined the COV1001 Ad26.COV2.S trial arm. Into the muscle, Ad26.COV2.S was dosed once or twice, 56 days apart.

TCRdb's table, derived via immunoSEQ multiplex PCR, lists solely in-frame clones and lacks some. The sample lists around 250,000 clones; roughly 89% were seen once. This sample's treatment: around 19 received Ad26.COV2.S at low or high dose, single or two shots; a few received placebo; per-sample allocation not given. Sampling was done on day 63 after the first vaccine or placebo injection. The sample came from a Boston adult aged 18-55 years. Notes on the study in general: Placebo recipients showed lower spike-specific TCR breadth than vaccinees.

The V segment lost 6 bases and the J segment 7 bases; nucleotides outside the gene matches: 11. CDR1 and CDR2 (germline): SQVTM, ANQGSEA. This CDR3 has 14 residues. Worth noting for this clone: Its target is unknown.

The receptor's source is a person aged 18-60 years who received the Ad26.COV2.S COVID-19 vaccine or a placebo. V is TRBV29-1 and J is TRBJ2-5; 10 bases align to TRBD2. Sample: peripheral blood, taken in a trial of Ad26.COV2.S vaccine versus placebo. CDR3 nucleotide sequence: TGCAGCGTGGGGCGGACTAGCGGCTTGGGGACCCAGTACTTC. Residues: CSVGRTSGLGTQYF.